The 30 T cell receptor beta chains given below trace back to one sample, sequenced in a study of cytomegalovirus exposure and HLA in healthy donors. PCR employed 60 Vbeta and 13 Jbeta primers. Here immunoSEQ multiplex PCR was the method, and the copy in TCRdb shows in-frame clones only, minus some. The sample has some 150,000 clones, 75% to 85% seen once. The sequencing input was PBMCs. All receptors derive from a man aged 45-65 years in good health and CMV-seronegative.

In this sample, this clone turned up once. This chain connects TRBV29-1 to TRBJ2-5; 9 nucleotides agree with TRBD2. CDR1 and CDR2 (germline): SQVTM, ANQGSEA. The CDR3 sequence is 13 residues long. V lost 7 bases and J lost 4; bases outside the gene matches: 7. The CDR3 bases are TGCAGCGCCCCCTTGCGGGGGGGAGAGACCCAGTACTTC. This encodes CSAPLRGGETQYF. Full variable domain (rest looked up from reference TRBV29-1 and TRBJ2-5): SAVISQKPSRDICQRGTSLTIQCQVDSQVTMMFWYRQQPGQSLTLIATANQGSEATYESGFVIDKFPISRPNLTFSTLTVSNMSPEDSSIYLCSAPLRGGETQYFGPGTRLLVL.

This CDR3 is CAFAKGHDNSPLHF. The CDR3 bases are TGTGCCTTTGCTAAGGGGCACGATAATTCACCCCTCCACTTT. The rearrangement links TRBV30 to TRBJ1-6, with D tentatively TRBD1 (5 bases). V gave up 7 bases and J gave up 5 bases, with 15 bases separating them. This CDR3 has 14 amino acids. Germline V gives CDR1 GTSNPN, CDR2 SVGIG (reference sequence).

The V gene is TRBV7-2, the J gene TRBJ2-2; no definite D call. Trimming stripped 5 bases from V and 0 bases from J, with 10 bases between. This CDR3 has 15 residues. Looked up from germline, CDR1 is SGHTA and CDR2 is FQGNSA. The CDR3 region has the DNA TGTGCCAGCAGCCCGCTAGACTCGAACACCGGGGAGCTGTTTTTT. It yields the protein CASSPLDSNTGELFF.

This rearrangement joins TRBV5-6 to TRBJ2-2; 11 bases align to TRBD1. Trimming removed 3 bases from V and 6 bases from J; junction bases left unmatched: 4. Germline assignment: CDR1 SGHDT and CDR2 YYEEEE. The CDR3 spans 15 residues. CDR3 amino acids: CASSSDRGRAGELFF. The CDR3 DNA reads TGTGCCAGCAGCTCGGACAGGGGGCGAGCCGGGGAGCTGTTTTTT.

The chain couples TRBV27 to TRBJ2-7, with TRBD2 identical over 7 bases. The CDR3 sequence is 14 residues long. V lost 2 bases and J lost 2; bases outside the gene matches: 3. CDR1 is MNHEY, CDR2 SMNVEV, per germline (reference sequence). The CDR3 spells CASSLMAGAYEQYF. CDR3 bases: TGTGCCAGCAGTTTAATGGCGGGGGCCTACGAGCAGTACTTC.

The rearrangement uses TRBV28 and TRBJ1-2; D gene ambiguous. The V and J ends lost 7 bases and 6 bases respectively, with 18 bases between them. The germline V gene has CDR1 MDHEN and CDR2 SYDVKM. CDR3 length: 14 residues. CDR3 residues: CASISRGGPDGYTF. The CDR3 region has the DNA TGTGCCAGCATCTCACGGGGAGGGCCTGATGGCTACACCTTC.

J is TRBJ1-4 and V is TRBV28; 7 bases agree with TRBD1. CDR1 and CDR2 from the germline V gene are MDHEN and SYDVKM. V dropped 0 bases and J dropped 4; count of bases not matched to a gene: 8. The CDR3 consists of 17 residues. The CDR3 spells CASSLWGTAGGNEKLFF. The CDR3 bases are TGTGCCAGCAGTTTATGGGGGACAGCGGGCGGTAATGAAAAACTGTTTTTT.

This clone was detected once. The V and J genes are TRBV9 and TRBJ2-4; weak D call: TRBD2 (5 bases). The CDR3 covers 16 residues. Germline CDR1 and CDR2: SGDLS and YYNGEE. Trimming shortened V by 4 bases and J by 3 bases, and 17 bases separated the two germline ends. CDR3 residues: CASSTNPFGGKNIQYF. The CDR3 DNA reads TGTGCCAGCAGCACCAATCCCTTCGGAGGCAAAAACATTCAGTACTTC.

The chain has TRBV29-1 and TRBJ2-1; 10 bases are shared with TRBD2. This CDR3 region has 13 residues. Germline V gene data show CDR1 as SQVTM and CDR2 as ANQGSEA. The trim removed 5 bases at V and 8 bases at J, leaving 6 bases unmatched. Written as DNA, the CDR3 is TGCAGCGTTCGGACTAGCGGTCCCCATGAGCAGTTCTTC. This encodes CSVRTSGPHEQFF.

This chain connects TRBV7-3 to TRBJ2-3; no clear D gene. CDR3 size: 16 residues. With 4 bases removed from V and 0 bases from J, the gap between germline ends came to 14 bases. CDR1 is SGHTA and CDR2 is FQGTGA in the germline V gene. CDR3 DNA sequence: TGTGCCAGCAGCTCGGGTTGGAAAGGAAGCACAGATACGCAGTATTTT. Encoded protein: CASSSGWKGSTDTQYF.

The chain carries TRBV6-5 and TRBJ2-7; 7 bases map to TRBD2. J was trimmed by 0 bases and V by 2 bases; bases with no gene match: 4. The germline V gene encodes CDR1 MNHEY and CDR2 SVGAGI. The CDR3 sequence is 15 residues long. CDR3 loop: CASSYGTTPSYEQYF. The CDR3 DNA is TGTGCCAGCAGTTACGGGACTACCCCCTCCTACGAGCAGTACTTC.

The rearrangement links TRBV2 to TRBJ2-3; weak D call: TRBD1 (6 bases). The germline V and J ends were trimmed by 4 bases and 0 bases, with 11 bases remaining between them. The CDR3 loop spans 15 amino acids. Germline V CDR1 and CDR2: SNHLY, FYNNEI. CDR3 sequence (DNA): TGTGCCAGCAGTGCCCGGACAGCGAGCACAGATACGCAGTATTTT. It codes for CASSARTASTDTQYF.

This chain joins TRBV4-1 and TRBJ1-2, with a weak D call TRBD1 (5 bases). The ends were cut back, 1 base at V and 3 bases at J, with 9 bases in the middle. This CDR3 contains 14 residues. Germline V gene sequence: CDR1 MGHRA, CDR2 YSYEKL. The CDR3 DNA reads TGCGCCAGCAGCCAAGTTGCAGGGCACTATGGCTACACCTTC. Amino acids: CASSQVAGHYGYTF.

For the CDR3, the DNA is TGTGCCAGCAGCCCTGGGACAGGGTCATCCAAAAACATTCAGTACTTC. This sequence encodes CASSPGTGSSKNIQYF. The V call is TRBV28, the J call TRBJ2-4, with 9 bases matching TRBD1. The V segment lost 6 bases and the J segment 2 bases; nucleotides outside the gene matches: 8. There are 16 residues in the CDR3. Germline loops: CDR1 MDHEN, CDR2 SYDVKM.

This chain connects TRBV11-3 to TRBJ2-7, with 9 bases aligning to TRBD2. The CDR3 sequence is 15 residues long. Germline CDR1 reads SGHNT; CDR2 reads YENEEA. Losses at the gene ends were 3 bases for V and 2 bases for J; bases not matched to a gene: 5. CDR3: CASSFTSGPTYEQYF. CDR3 sequence (DNA): TGTGCCAGCAGCTTCACTAGCGGGCCAACCTACGAGCAGTACTTC.

This CDR3 reads CASSLGTEGTGELFF. In nucleotides, the CDR3 is TGTGCCAGCAGTCTAGGGACAGAGGGCACCGGGGAGCTGTTTTTT. The chain joins TRBV27 to TRBJ2-2; 7 bases match TRBD1. Unmatched junction bases numbered 7, after V lost 5 bases and J lost 4 bases. Germline values: CDR1 MNHEY, CDR2 SMNVEV (reference sequence). The CDR3 totals 15 residues.

The gene calls are TRBV19 and TRBJ2-7; TRBD1 agrees at 7 bases. The CDR3 extends over 16 amino acids. Germline CDR1 and CDR2: LNHDA and SQIVND (reference sequence). V trimming: 6 bases; J trimming: 2 bases; junction bases outside the gene matches: 13. The CDR3 spells CASSPGNRGLTYEQYF. DNA of the CDR3: TGTGCCAGTAGCCCCGGGAACAGGGGCCTGACCTACGAGCAGTACTTC.

J is TRBJ1-2 and V is TRBV28, with D maybe TRBD1 (5 bases). From germline, CDR1 is MDHEN and CDR2 SYDVKM. V shed 11 bases and J shed 0 bases, with 22 bases lying between them. The CDR3 runs to 16 residues. For the CDR3, the DNA is TGTGCCGGGTCCCAACACGGAGGGGCGGCTAACTATGGCTACACCTTC. Protein sequence: CAGSQHGGAANYGYTF.

The genes are TRBV9 and TRBJ2-1; TRBD2 matches at 7 bases. The CDR3 is made up of 14 amino acids. Trimming took 0 bases from V and 10 from J; bases not matched to a gene: 7. Germline CDR1 and CDR2: SGDLS and YYNGEE. The CDR3 region has the DNA TGTGCCAGCAGCGTAGAGCTAGCGGCAGTCGAGCAGTTCTTC. This sequence encodes CASSVELAAVEQFF.

The chain uses TRBV12-5 and TRBJ2-6; D gene uncertain. CDR3 length: 13 residues. Trimming took 6 bases from V and 1 from J, leaving 4 bases between them. Per the germline V gene, CDR1 is LGHNT and CDR2 is FRNRAP. CDR3 nucleotide sequence: TGTGCTAGTGGACTTTCTGGGGCCAACGTCCTGACTTTC. This encodes CASGLSGANVLTF.

This clone was counted between two and nine times. The chain links TRBV18 to TRBJ1-6, with 10 bases aligning to TRBD1. This CDR3 spans 12 amino acids. The trim removed 3 bases at V and 19 bases at J, leaving 6 bases unmatched. Per the germline V gene, CDR1 is KGHSH and CDR2 is LQKENI. CDR3 sequence reads: CASSPDRGLFHF. Written as DNA, the CDR3 is TGTGCCAGCTCACCCGACAGGGGGCTGTTTCACTTT.

The genes are TRBV10-3 and TRBJ2-7; TRBD1 is a possible D gene (5 bases). Trimming pared 3 bases from V and 0 bases from J, leaving 9 bases between. Germline V gives CDR1 ENHRY, CDR2 SYGVKD. This CDR3 contains 14 residues. The DNA for the CDR3 is TGTGCCATCAGTGACGGCAGGGTCTCCTACGAGCAGTACTTC. Its translation is CAISDGRVSYEQYF.

V usage is TRBV28 and J usage is TRBJ1-1; D perhaps matches TRBD1 (6 bases). CDR1 and CDR2 from the germline V gene are MDHEN and SYDVKM. V lost 2 bases and J lost 6, with 13 bases in between. The CDR3 runs to 14 residues. CDR3 in amino acids: CASSLHGGAPEAFF. The CDR3 nucleotides are TGTGCCAGCAGTTTACATGGGGGCGCGCCTGAAGCTTTCTTT.

This clone was found once. The rearrangement joins TRBV28 to TRBJ1-2; D remains ambiguous. The CDR3 is made up of 14 amino acids. Trimming pared 5 bases from V and 2 bases from J, leaving 12 bases between. CDR1 MDHEN and CDR2 SYDVKM come from the germline V gene. The CDR3 sequence is CASSLTMSNYGYTF. As DNA, the CDR3 is TGTGCCAGCAGTCTCACAATGTCGAACTATGGCTACACCTTC.

This clone was seen a few times. The rearrangement links TRBV5-6 to TRBJ2-1; D gene unclear. The CDR3 runs to 14 residues. V lost 0 bases to trimming and J lost 8 bases, with 12 bases between them. Germline CDR1 is SGHDT and CDR2 is YYEEEE. In DNA form, the CDR3 reads TGTGCCAGCAGCTTGGTTGTCGCGATCGATGAGCAGTTCTTC. This codes for CASSLVVAIDEQFF.

For this clone: Its ends do not fully match the called genes, so a read error is possible. The chain joins TRBV18 to TRBJ2-1; maybe TRBD2 (6 bases). This CDR3 is built from 14 residues. Germline CDR1 reads KGHSH; CDR2 reads LQKENI. The CDR3 reads CASSPWDSDNEQFF. CDR3 sequence (DNA): TGTGCCAGCTCACCTTGGGACTCCGACAATGAGCAGTTCTTC.

J is TRBJ1-3 and V is TRBV15, with 9 bases that match TRBD1. The CDR3 extends over 18 amino acids. Germline CDR1 is LNHNV and CDR2 is YYDKDF (reference sequence). With 0 bases clipped from V and 0 bases from J, the junction kept 6 bases outside the gene matches. The CDR3 DNA is TGTGCCACCAGCAGAGATCACAGGGGGCTGAGCTCTGGAAACACCATATATTTT. Translated, it gives CATSRDHRGLSSGNTIYF.

This chain links TRBV18 with TRBJ1-1; 8 nucleotides align to TRBD1. With V trimmed by 3 bases and J by 6 bases, 6 bases remained unmatched. The CDR3 consists of 14 residues. Germline CDR1 reads KGHSH; CDR2 reads LQKENI. The CDR3 spells CASSPRQGIAEAFF. CDR3 nucleotide sequence: TGTGCCAGCTCACCTAGACAGGGGATCGCTGAAGCTTTCTTT.

V is TRBV30 and J is TRBJ2-1; 7 bases are a match to TRBD2. Losses at the gene ends were 8 bases for V and 4 bases for J; bases not matched to a gene: 11. Germline assignment: CDR1 GTSNPN and CDR2 SVGIG (reference sequence). CDR3 size: 14 residues. CDR3 region: CATASGLGYNEQFF. In DNA form, the CDR3 reads TGTGCCACCGCTTCCGGACTAGGGTACAATGAGCAGTTCTTC.

The CDR3 coding sequence is TGTGCCAGCAGCTTCAGGGTGAGCGGGGAGCTGTTTTTT. Translated, it gives CASSFRVSGELFF. J is TRBJ2-2 and V is TRBV7-7; TRBD1 might be the D (5 bases). Germline lookup yields CDR1 SSHAT and CDR2 FNYEAQ (reference sequence). The CDR3 sequence is 13 residues long. The V and J ends lost 3 bases and 7 bases respectively, with 9 bases between them.